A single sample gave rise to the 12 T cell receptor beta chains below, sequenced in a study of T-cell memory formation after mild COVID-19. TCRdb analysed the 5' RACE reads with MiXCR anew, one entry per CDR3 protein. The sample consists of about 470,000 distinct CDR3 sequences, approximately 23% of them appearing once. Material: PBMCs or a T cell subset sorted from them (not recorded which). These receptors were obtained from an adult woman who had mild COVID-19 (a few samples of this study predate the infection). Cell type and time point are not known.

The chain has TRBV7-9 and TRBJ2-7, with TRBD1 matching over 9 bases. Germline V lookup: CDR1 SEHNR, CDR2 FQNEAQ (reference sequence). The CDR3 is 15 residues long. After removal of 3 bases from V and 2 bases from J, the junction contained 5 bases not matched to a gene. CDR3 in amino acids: CASSFPGQGPYEQYF. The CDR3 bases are TGTGCCAGCAGCTTCCCGGGACAGGGCCCCTACGAGCAGTACTTC.

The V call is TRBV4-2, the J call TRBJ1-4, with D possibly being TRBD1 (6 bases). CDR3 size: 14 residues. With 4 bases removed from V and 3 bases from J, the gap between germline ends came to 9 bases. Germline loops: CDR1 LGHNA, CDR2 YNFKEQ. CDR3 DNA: TGTGCCAGCAGCCTTGGACAGTCTAATGAAAAACTGTTTTTT. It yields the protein CASSLGQSNEKLFF.

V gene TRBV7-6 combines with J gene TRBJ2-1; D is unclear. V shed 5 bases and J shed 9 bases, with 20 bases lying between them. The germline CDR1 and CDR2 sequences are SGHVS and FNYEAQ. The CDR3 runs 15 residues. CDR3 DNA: TGTGCCAGCAGCCAGCCGGGCCCCACGATCGCTGAGCAGTTCTTC. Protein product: CASSQPGPTIAEQFF.

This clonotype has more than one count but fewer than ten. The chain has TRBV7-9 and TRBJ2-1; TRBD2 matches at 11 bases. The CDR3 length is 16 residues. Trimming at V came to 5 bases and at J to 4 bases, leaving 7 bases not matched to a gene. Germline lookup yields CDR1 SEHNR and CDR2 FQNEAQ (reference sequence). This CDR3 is CASSPPTSGIYNEQFF. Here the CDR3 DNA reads TGTGCCAGCAGCCCTCCGACTAGCGGGATATACAATGAGCAGTTCTTC. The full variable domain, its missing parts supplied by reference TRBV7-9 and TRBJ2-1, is DTGVSQNPRHKITKRGQNVTFRCDPISEHNRLYWYRQTLGQGPEFLTYFQNEAQLEKSRLLSDRFSAERPKGSFSTLEIQRTEQGDSAMYLCASSPPTSGIYNEQFFGPGTRLTVL.

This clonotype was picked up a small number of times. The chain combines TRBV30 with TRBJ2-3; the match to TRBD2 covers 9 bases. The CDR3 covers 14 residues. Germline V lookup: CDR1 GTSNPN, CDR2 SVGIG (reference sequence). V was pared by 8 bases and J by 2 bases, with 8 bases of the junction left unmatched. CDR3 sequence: CALERGAPTDTQYF. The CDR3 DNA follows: TGTGCCCTGGAGCGGGGGGCCCCCACAGATACGCAGTATTTT.

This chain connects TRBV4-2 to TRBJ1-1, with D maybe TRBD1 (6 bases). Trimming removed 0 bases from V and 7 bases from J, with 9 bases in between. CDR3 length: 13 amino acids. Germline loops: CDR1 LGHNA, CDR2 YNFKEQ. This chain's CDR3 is CASSQDVQGEAFF. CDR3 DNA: TGTGCCAGCAGCCAAGATGTACAGGGTGAAGCTTTCTTT.

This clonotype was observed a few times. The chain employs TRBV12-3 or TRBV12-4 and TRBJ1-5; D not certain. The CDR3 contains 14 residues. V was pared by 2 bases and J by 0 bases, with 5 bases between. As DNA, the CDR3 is TGTGCCAGCAGTTTACCTTATAGCAATCAGCCCCAGCATTTT. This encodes CASSLPYSNQPQHF.

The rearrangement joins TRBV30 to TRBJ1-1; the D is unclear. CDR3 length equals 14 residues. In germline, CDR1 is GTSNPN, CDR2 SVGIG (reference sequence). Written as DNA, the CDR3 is TGTGCTCTCCCCCGCCGATGGGCGTGGACTGAAGCTTTCTTT. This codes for CALPRRWAWTEAFF.

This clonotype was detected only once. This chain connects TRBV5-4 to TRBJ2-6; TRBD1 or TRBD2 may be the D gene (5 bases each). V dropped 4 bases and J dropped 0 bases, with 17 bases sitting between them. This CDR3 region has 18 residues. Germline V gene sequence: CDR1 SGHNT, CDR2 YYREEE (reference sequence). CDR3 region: CASSPARGKLSGANVLTF. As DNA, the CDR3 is TGTGCCAGCAGCCCGGCACGGGGCAAACTCTCTGGGGCCAACGTCCTGACTTTC.

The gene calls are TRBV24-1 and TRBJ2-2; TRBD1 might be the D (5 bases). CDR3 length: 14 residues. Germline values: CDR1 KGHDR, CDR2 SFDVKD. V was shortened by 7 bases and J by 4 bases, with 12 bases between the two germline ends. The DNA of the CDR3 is TGTGCCACCAGGTCGAGGCAGGGCACCGGGGAGCTGTTTTTT. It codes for CATRSRQGTGELFF.

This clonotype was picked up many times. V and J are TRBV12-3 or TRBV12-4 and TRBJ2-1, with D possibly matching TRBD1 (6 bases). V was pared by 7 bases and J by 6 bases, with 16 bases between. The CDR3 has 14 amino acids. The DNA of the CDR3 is TGTGCCAGCATGGTCTCAGGGGAGTTCAATGAGCAGTTCTTC. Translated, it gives CASMVSGEFNEQFF.

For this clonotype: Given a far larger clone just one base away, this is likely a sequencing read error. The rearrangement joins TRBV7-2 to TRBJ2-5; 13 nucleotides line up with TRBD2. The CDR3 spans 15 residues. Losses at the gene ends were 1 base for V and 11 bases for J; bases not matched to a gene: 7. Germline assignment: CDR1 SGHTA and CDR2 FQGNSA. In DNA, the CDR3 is TGTGCCAGCAGCTTAGGACTAGCGGGGGGCAATGAGCAGTACTTC. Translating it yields CASSLGLAGGNEQYF.